This note documents a single T cell receptor (beta chain) sequence. The sample belongs to a study of blood T cell repertoires in COVID-19. Overall study context: Whether acute or convalescent, the COVID-19 samples came from the United States, Italy and Spain. In each case, the material was cDNA or gDNA derived from T cells, B-cell-depleted T cells, or PBMCs.

Unmatched junction bases numbered 19, after V lost 6 bases and J lost 9 bases. The CDR3 spans 17 residues. Germline CDR1 reads LNHDA; CDR2 reads SQIVND (reference sequence). Original processing methods: Researchers report that nucleated cell counts were estimated from reference gene primer amplification. Clones were sequenced by immunoSEQ multiplex PCR, and TCRdb holds only the in-frame ones, with some missing. Clone size and the V and J calls come from that table; the DNA yielded D and trimming. The data show roughly 250,000 clones, around nine tenths seen once. This clonotype was sampled from a man between 35 and 55 years old who had recovered from COVID-19. The material sequenced was peripheral blood. The chain combines TRBV19 with TRBJ2-1; 8 positions agree with TRBD1. CDR3 sequence: CASRISPGQDYNSEQFF. Here the CDR3 DNA reads TGTGCCAGTAGGATATCACCGGGACAGGACTACAATAGTGAGCAGTTCTTC. Using reference TRBV19 and TRBJ2-1 for the parts outside the CDR3, the full variable domain is DGGITQSPKYLFRKEGQNVTLSCEQNLNHDAMYWYRQDPGQGLRLIYYSQIVNDFQKGDIAEGYSVSREKKESFPLTVTSAQKNPTAFYLCASRISPGQDYNSEQFFGPGTRLTVL.